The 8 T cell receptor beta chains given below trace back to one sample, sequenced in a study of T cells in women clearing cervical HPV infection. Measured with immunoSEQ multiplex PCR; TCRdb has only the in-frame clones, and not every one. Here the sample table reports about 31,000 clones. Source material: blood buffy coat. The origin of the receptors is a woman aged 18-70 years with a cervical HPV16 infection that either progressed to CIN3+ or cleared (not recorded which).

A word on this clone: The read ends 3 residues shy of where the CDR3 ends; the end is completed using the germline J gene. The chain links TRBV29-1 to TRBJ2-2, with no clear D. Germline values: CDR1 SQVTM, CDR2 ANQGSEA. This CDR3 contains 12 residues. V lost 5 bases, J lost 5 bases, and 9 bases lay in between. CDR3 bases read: TGCAGCGTTCTTATACGGACCGGGGAG. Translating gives CSVLIRTGE. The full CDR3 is CSVLIRTGELFF.

The chain's CDR3 is CASSQSLGQAGTEAFF. Partial CDR3 DNA: TGTGCCAGCAGCCAAAGCCTGGGACAGGCGGGCACTGAA. The rearrangement uses TRBV14 and TRBJ1-1, with 8 bases that match TRBD1. Coverage ceases 3 residues before the CDR3 finishes, and the germline J gene fills in the end. Germline trimming cut 2 bases from V and 4 bases from J; bases unmatched to any gene: 9. This CDR3 is built from 16 residues. Germline CDR1 is SGHDN and CDR2 is FVKESK.

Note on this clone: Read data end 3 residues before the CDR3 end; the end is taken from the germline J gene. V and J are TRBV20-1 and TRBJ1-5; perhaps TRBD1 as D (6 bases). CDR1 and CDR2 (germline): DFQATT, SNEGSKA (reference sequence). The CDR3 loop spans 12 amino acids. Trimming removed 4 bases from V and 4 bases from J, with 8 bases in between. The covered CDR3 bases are TGCAGTGCTATCAGGGGTAATCAGCCC. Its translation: CSAIRGNQP. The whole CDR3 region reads CSAIRGNQPQHF.

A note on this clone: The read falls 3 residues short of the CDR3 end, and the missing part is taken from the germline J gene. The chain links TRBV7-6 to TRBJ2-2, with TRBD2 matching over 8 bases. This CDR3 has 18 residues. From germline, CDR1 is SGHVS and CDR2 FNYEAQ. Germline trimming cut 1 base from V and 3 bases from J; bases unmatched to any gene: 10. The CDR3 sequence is CASSLEVGSGAHTGELFF. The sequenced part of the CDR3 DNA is TGTGCCAGCAGCTTAGAAGTCGGTAGCGGGGCGCACACCGGGGAG.

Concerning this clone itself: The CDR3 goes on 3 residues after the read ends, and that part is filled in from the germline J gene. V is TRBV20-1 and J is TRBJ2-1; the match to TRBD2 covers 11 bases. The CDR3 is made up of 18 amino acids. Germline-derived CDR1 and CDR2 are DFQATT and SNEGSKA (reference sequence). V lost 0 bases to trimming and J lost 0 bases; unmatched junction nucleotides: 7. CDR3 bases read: TGCAGTGCTAGAGATGCGCTAGCGGGGGGAAACTCCTACAATGAG. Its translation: CSARDALAGGNSYNE. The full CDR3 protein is CSARDALAGGNSYNEQFF.

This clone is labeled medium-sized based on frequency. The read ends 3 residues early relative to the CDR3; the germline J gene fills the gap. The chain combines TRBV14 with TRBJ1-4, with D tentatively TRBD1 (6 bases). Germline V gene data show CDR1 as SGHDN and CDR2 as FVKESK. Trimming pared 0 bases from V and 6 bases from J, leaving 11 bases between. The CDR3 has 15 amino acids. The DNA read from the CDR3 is TGTGCCAGCAGCCAAGAGCGGGGGGCTTATGAAAAA. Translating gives CASSQERGAYEK. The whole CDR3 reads CASSQERGAYEKLFF. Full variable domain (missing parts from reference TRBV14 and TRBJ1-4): EAGVTQFPSHSVIEKGQTVTLRCDPISGHDNLYWYRRVMGKEIKFLLHFVKESKQDESGMPNNRFLAERTGGTYSTLKVQPAELEDSGVYFCASSQERGAYEKLFFGSGTQLSVL.

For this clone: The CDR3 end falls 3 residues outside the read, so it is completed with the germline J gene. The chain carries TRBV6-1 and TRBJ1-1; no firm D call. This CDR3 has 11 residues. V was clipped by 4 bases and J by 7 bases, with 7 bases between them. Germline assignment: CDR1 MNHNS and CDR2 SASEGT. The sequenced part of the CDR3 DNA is TGTGCCAGCAGTGTTCAGTATGAA. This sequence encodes CASSVQYE. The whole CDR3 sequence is CASSVQYEAFF.

The CDR3 sequence is CSVAPRAGSYEQYF. The DNA read from the CDR3 is TGCAGCGTTGCTCCCAGGGCTGGATCCTACGAG. The rearrangement uses TRBV29-1 and TRBJ2-7; D is possibly TRBD1 (5 bases). The read is 3 residues too short to cover the CDR3 end, so that end is filled in from the germline J gene. CDR3 length equals 14 residues. V was shortened by 4 bases and J by 1 base, with 14 bases between the two germline ends. Germline assignment: CDR1 SQVTM and CDR2 ANQGSEA.